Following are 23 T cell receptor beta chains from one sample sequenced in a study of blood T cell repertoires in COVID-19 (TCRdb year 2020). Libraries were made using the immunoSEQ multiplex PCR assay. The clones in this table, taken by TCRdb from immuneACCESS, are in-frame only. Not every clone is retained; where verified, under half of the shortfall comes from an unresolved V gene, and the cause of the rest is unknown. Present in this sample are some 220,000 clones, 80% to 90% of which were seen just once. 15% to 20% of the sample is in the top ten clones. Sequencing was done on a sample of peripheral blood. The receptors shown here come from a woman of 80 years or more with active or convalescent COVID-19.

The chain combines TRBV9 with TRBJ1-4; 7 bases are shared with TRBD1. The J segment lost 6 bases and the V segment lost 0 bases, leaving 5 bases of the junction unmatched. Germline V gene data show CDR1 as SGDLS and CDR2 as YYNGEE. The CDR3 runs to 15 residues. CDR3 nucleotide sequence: TGTGCCAGCAGCGTAGAAACCGGGACAGATGAAAAACTGTTTTTT. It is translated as CASSVETGTDEKLFF.

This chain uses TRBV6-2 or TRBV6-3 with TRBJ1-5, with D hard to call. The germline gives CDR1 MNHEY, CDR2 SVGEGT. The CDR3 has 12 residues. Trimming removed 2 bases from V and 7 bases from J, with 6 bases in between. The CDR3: CASSYQHQPQHF. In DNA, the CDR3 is TGTGCCAGCAGTTACCAACACCAGCCCCAGCATTTT.

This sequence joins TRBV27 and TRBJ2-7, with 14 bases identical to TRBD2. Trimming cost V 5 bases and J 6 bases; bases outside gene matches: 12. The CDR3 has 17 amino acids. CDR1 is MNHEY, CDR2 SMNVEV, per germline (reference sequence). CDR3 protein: CASSKSGTSGREGEQYF. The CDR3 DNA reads TGTGCCAGCAGTAAATCCGGGACTAGCGGGAGAGAAGGCGAGCAGTACTTC.

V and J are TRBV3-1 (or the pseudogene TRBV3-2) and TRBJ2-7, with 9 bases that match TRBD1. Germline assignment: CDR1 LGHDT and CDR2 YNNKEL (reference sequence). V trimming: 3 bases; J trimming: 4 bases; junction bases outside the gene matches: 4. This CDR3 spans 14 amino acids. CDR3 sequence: CASSHWDRAYEQYF. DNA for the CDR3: TGTGCCAGCAGCCACTGGGACAGGGCGTACGAGCAGTACTTC.

CDR3 nucleotides: TGTGCCAGCAGCGGGGACAGGGGCCTTGGGACCCAGTACTTC. Translation: CASSGDRGLGTQYF. This rearrangement joins TRBV9 to TRBJ2-5; 10 bases align to TRBD1. J lost 7 bases, V lost 3 bases, and 6 bases had no gene match. The CDR3 runs 14 residues. The germline gives CDR1 SGDLS, CDR2 YYNGEE.

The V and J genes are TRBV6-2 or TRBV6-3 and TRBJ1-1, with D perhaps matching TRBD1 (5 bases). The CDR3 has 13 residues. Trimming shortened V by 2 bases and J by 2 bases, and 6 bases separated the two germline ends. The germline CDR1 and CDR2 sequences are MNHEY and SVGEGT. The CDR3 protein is CASSYQGNTEAFF. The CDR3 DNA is TGTGCCAGCAGTTACCAGGGAAACACTGAAGCTTTCTTT.

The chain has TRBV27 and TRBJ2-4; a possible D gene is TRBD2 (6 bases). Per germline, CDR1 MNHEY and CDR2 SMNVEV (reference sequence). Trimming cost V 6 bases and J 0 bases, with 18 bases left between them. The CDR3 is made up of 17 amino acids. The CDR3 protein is CASRRLAKGTAKNIQYF. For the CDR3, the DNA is TGTGCCAGCAGGCGGCTAGCGAAAGGTACAGCCAAAAACATTCAGTACTTC.

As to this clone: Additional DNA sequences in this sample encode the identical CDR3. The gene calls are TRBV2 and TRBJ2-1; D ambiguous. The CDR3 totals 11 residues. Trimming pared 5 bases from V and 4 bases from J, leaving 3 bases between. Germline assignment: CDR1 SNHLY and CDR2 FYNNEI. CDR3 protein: CASSPYNEQFF. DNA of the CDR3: TGTGCCAGCAGTCCGTACAATGAGCAGTTCTTC. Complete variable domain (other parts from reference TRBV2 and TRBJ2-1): EPEVTQTPSHQVTQMGQEVILRCVPISNHLYFYWYRQILGQKVEFLVSFYNNEISEKSEIFDDQFSVERPDGSNFTLKIRSTKLEDSAMYFCASSPYNEQFFGPGTRLTVL.

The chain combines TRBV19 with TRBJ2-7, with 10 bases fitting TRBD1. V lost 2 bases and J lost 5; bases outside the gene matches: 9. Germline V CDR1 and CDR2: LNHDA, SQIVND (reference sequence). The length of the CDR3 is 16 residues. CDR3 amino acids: CASSIQHDRGPDEQYF. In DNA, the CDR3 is TGTGCCAGTAGTATACAACATGACAGGGGGCCGGACGAGCAGTACTTC. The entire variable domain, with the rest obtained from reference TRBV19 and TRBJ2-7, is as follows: DGGITQSPKYLFRKEGQNVTLSCEQNLNHDAMYWYRQDPGQGLRLIYYSQIVNDFQKGDIAEGYSVSREKKESFPLTVTSAQKNPTAFYLCASSIQHDRGPDEQYFGPGTRLTVT.

Here the CDR3 reads CSASQREVTGELFF. The CDR3 DNA reads TGCAGTGCTAGTCAGCGGGAGGTCACCGGGGAGCTGTTTTTT. The rearrangement joins TRBV20-1 to TRBJ2-2; TRBD2 agrees at 9 bases. This CDR3 has 14 amino acids. V shed 3 bases and J 4 bases; nucleotides not matched to a gene: 3. Germline assignment: CDR1 DFQATT and CDR2 SNEGSKA (reference sequence).

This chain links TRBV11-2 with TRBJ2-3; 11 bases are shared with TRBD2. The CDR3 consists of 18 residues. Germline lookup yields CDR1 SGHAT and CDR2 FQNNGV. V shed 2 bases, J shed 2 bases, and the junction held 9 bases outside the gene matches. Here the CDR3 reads CASSLRLAGGIITDTQYF. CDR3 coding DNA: TGTGCCAGCAGCTTACGGTTAGCGGGAGGGATAATCACAGATACGCAGTATTTT.

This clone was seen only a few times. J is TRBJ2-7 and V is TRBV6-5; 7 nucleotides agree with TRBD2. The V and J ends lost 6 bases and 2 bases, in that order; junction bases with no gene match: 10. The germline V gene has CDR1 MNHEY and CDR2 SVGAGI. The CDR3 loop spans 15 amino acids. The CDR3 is CASSRADGTTYEQYF. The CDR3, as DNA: TGTGCCAGCAGCCGAGCCGATGGGACTACCTACGAGCAGTACTTC.

CDR3 nucleotide sequence: TGTGCCAGCAGTACAGGGGGCTCCTACGAGCAGTACTTC. Translated: CASSTGGSYEQYF. The chain couples TRBV6-5 to TRBJ2-7; 8 bases line up with TRBD1. The V gene's germline CDR1 is MNHEY and CDR2 SVGAGI. The CDR3 extends over 13 amino acids. V shed 5 bases, J shed 0 bases, and the junction held 0 bases outside the gene matches.

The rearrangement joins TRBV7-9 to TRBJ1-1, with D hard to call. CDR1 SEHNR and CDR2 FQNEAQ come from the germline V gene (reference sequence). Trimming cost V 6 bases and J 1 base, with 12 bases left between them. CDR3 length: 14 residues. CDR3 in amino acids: CASSTRAGNTEAFF. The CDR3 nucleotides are TGTGCCAGCAGTACGAGGGCGGGGAACACTGAAGCTTTCTTT.

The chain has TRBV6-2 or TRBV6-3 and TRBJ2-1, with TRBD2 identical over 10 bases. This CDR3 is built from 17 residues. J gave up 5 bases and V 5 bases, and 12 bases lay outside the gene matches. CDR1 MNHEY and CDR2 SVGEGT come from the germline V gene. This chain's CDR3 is CASSPVGRAGGNNEQFF. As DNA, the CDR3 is TGTGCCAGCAGTCCCGTGGGGAGAGCGGGGGGGAACAATGAGCAGTTCTTC.

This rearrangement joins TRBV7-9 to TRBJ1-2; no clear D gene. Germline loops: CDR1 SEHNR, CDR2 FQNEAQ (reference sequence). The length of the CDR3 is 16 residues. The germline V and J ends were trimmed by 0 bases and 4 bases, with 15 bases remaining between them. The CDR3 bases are TGTGCCAGCAGCTTAGCGCGGCGGAAATTAACCTATGGCTACACCTTC. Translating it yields CASSLARRKLTYGYTF.

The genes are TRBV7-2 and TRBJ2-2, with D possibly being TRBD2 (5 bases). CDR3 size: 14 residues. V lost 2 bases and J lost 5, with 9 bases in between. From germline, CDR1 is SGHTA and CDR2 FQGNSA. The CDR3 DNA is TGTGCCAGCAGCTTATTTGAGGGTACCGGGGAGCTGTTTTTT. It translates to CASSLFEGTGELFF.

The CDR3 bases are TGTGCCAGCAGTGAAATTAGGGGGCTGTCTGGAAACACCATATATTTT. Translating gives CASSEIRGLSGNTIYF. V usage is TRBV2 and J usage is TRBJ1-3, with 7 bases aligning to TRBD1. Germline loops: CDR1 SNHLY, CDR2 FYNNEI. CDR3 length: 16 amino acids. Trimming removed 2 bases from V and 1 base from J; junction bases left unmatched: 5.

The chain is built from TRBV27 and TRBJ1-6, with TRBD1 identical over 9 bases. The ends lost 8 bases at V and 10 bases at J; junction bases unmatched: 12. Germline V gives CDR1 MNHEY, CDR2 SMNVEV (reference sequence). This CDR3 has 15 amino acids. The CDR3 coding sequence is TGTGCCAGCCAAGCGGGGACAGGGACGAGCTCACCCCTCCACTTT. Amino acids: CASQAGTGTSSPLHF.

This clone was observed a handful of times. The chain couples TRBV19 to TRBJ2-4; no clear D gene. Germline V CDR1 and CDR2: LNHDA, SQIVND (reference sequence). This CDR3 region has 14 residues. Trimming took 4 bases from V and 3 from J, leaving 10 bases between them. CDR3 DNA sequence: TGTGCCAGTAGTAATCCGGGTGACAAAAACATTCAGTACTTC. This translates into CASSNPGDKNIQYF.

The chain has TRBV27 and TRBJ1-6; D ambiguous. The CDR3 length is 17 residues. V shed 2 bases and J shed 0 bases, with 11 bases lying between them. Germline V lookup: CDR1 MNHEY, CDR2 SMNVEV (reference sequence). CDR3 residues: CASSLGPSSSYNSPLHF. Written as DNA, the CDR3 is TGTGCCAGCAGTTTAGGTCCGTCGAGCTCCTATAATTCACCCCTCCACTTT.

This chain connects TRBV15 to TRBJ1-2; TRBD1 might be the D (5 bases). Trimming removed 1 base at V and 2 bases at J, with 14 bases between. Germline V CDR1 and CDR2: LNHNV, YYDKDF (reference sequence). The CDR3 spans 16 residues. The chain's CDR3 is CATSRGTGVENYGYTF. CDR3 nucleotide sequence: TGTGCCACCAGCAGAGGAACGGGGGTAGAGAACTATGGCTACACCTTC. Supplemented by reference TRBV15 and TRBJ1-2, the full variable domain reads DAMVIQNPRYQVTQFGKPVTLSCSQTLNHNVMYWYQQKSSQAPKLLFHYYDKDFNNEADTPDNFQSRRPNTSFCFLDIRSPGLGDTAMYLCATSRGTGVENYGYTFGSGTRLTVV.

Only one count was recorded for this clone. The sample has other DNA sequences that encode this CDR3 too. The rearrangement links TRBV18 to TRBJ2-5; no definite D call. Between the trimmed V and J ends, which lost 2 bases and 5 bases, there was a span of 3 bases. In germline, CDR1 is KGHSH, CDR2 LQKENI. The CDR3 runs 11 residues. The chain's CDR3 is CASSPSETQYF. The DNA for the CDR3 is TGTGCCAGCTCACCATCGGAGACCCAGTACTTC.